The 9 T cell receptor beta chains reported below all come from one sample, sequenced in a study of vaccination and CD4 T cells after COVID-19. Sequencing of the DNA from cultured CD4+ T cells was carried out with the Oncomine TCR Beta short-read assay. TCRdb called the PCR reads again in MiXCR, with one record for every CDR3 protein. This sample carries around 15,000 distinct CDR3 sequences, 73% of them seen once, and the ten largest clones take about 4.6%. These receptors are not linked to any known antigen. Specified treatment: approximately 9-day PBMC culture with coronavirus spike peptide pools or control peptides (ViraFEST assay). The sample taken for sequencing was CD4+ T cells from blood, cultured in vitro. These receptor sequences come from a human donor who had recovered from COVID-19.

The rearrangement joins TRBV10-3 to TRBJ1-1, with D unclear. This CDR3 region has 12 residues. The V gene lost 11 bases and the J gene lost 1 base, with 11 bases spanning the gap. The V gene's germline CDR1 is ENHRY and CDR2 SYGVKD. CDR3 in amino acids: CASGVGNTEAFF. CDR3 coding DNA: TGTGCCTCCGGGGTGGGGAACACTGAAGCTTTCTTT.

This chain uses TRBV6-4 with TRBJ2-3, with D tentatively TRBD2 (5 bases). The V gene lost 2 bases and the J gene lost 1 base, with 16 bases spanning the gap. The CDR3 totals 17 residues. CDR1 is MRHNA, CDR2 SNTAGT, per germline. CDR3 sequence: CASSDLLRLGGTDTQYF. CDR3 nucleotides: TGTGCCAGCAGTGACCTTTTACGCCTCGGGGGCACAGATACGCAGTATTTT.

This clonotype was found a few times. V is TRBV6-1 and J is TRBJ1-3, with a possible D match to TRBD1 (6 bases). CDR3 length: 15 residues. Germline assignment: CDR1 MNHNS and CDR2 SASEGT. The V gene lost 8 bases and the J gene lost 0 bases, with 14 bases spanning the gap. The CDR3 protein is CASGIDRSSGNTIYF. The DNA for the CDR3 is TGTGCCAGCGGAATTGACAGGAGCTCTGGAAACACCATATATTTT.

The chain links TRBV27 to TRBJ2-5, with 7 bases matching TRBD1. With 6 bases clipped from V and 4 bases from J, the junction kept 5 bases outside the gene matches. The CDR3 totals 13 residues. CDR1 and CDR2 (germline): MNHEY, SMNVEV (reference sequence). This CDR3 reads CASRPGGGETQYF. The CDR3 DNA follows: TGTGCCAGCAGACCAGGGGGTGGAGAGACCCAGTACTTC.

V gene TRBV30 combines with J gene TRBJ2-2; tentatively, D is TRBD1 (6 bases). CDR1 is GTSNPN, CDR2 SVGIG, per germline (reference sequence). V lost 2 bases, J lost 1 base, and 11 bases lay in between. The CDR3 contains 15 residues. The CDR3 sequence is CAWSLEDRNTGELFF. In DNA, the CDR3 is TGTGCCTGGAGTTTAGAGGACAGGAACACCGGGGAGCTGTTTTTT. Full variable domain (outside the CDR3, taken from reference TRBV30 and TRBJ2-2): SQTIHQWPATLVQPVGSPLSLECTVEGTSNPNLYWYRQAAGRGLQLLFYSVGIGQISSEVPQNLSASRPQDRQFILSSKKLLLSDSGFYLCAWSLEDRNTGELFFGEGSRLTVL.

This clonotype was counted a few times. The chain recombines TRBV27 with TRBJ2-4; 8 nucleotides align to TRBD2. Germline V gene data show CDR1 as MNHEY and CDR2 as SMNVEV (reference sequence). Trimming at V came to 2 bases and at J to 9 bases, leaving 9 bases not matched to a gene. The CDR3 contains 15 residues. The CDR3 spells CASSLAGGGWGIQYF. In DNA, the CDR3 is TGTGCCAGCAGTTTAGCGGGAGGAGGTTGGGGCATTCAGTACTTC.

The V gene is TRBV20-1, the J gene TRBJ1-3, with D perhaps matching TRBD1 (5 bases). V was clipped by 6 bases and J by 0 bases, with 12 bases between them. Germline V gives CDR1 DFQATT, CDR2 SNEGSKA (reference sequence). This CDR3 has 14 residues. CDR3 region: CSARDPHSGNTIYF. CDR3 DNA: TGCAGTGCGAGGGACCCTCACTCTGGAAACACCATATATTTT.

The chain couples TRBV6-1 to TRBJ1-6; 10 positions match TRBD1. J lost 6 bases, V lost 6 bases, and 2 bases had no gene match. Germline V gene data show CDR1 as MNHNS and CDR2 as SASEGT. This CDR3 contains 14 residues. CDR3 sequence reads: CASRRDRGNSPLHF. The CDR3 region has the DNA TGTGCCAGCAGGCGGGACAGGGGTAATTCACCCCTCCACTTT.

CDR3 sequence reads: CSAEKASQDTQYF. DNA for the CDR3: TGCAGTGCTGAGAAGGCCAGCCAGGATACGCAGTATTTT. The chain links TRBV20-1 to TRBJ2-3; D is unclear. The CDR3 loop spans 13 amino acids. The V and J ends lost 5 bases and 6 bases respectively, with 15 bases between them. Germline CDR1 is DFQATT and CDR2 is SNEGSKA (reference sequence).